Below are 9 T cell receptor beta chains sequenced from a single sample in a study of blood T cell repertoires in COVID-19. The data were produced by immunoSEQ multiplex PCR, yet TCRdb's version contains in-frame clones alone and is incomplete. The profile shows hundreds of thousands of clones, around 87% of them singletons. The sequencing input was PBMCs or T cells enriched from blood (not recorded which). The source of these receptors is a man younger than 30 who had recovered from COVID-19.

This sequence joins TRBV18 and TRBJ1-5, with 9 bases matching TRBD1. Germline V gene lookup returns CDR1 KGHSH and CDR2 LQKENI. V gave up 3 bases and J gave up 4 bases; unmatched junction bases: 4. CDR3 length: 15 amino acids. CDR3 region: CASSPGQGTNQPQHF. The CDR3 region has the DNA TGTGCCAGCTCACCGGGACAGGGTACAAATCAGCCCCAGCATTTT.

This clone showed up just once. J is TRBJ1-1 and V is TRBV13; TRBD1 aligns across 11 bases. The CDR3 sequence is 13 residues long. V trimming: 5 bases; J trimming: 10 bases; junction bases outside the gene matches: 6. Germline V gene data show CDR1 as PRHDT and CDR2 as FYEKMQ (reference sequence). The CDR3 DNA is TGTGCCAGCAGCCTGGACAGGGGGCGCGGAGCTTTCTTT. Amino acids: CASSLDRGRGAFF.

V and J are TRBV30 and TRBJ1-5; D is undetermined. The CDR3 is 13 amino acids. Trimming pared 0 bases from V and 1 base from J, leaving 4 bases between. Germline CDR1 GTSNPN, CDR2 SVGIG (reference sequence). The CDR3 sequence is CAWSVRSNQPQHF. CDR3 nucleotide sequence: TGTGCCTGGAGTGTACGGAGCAATCAGCCCCAGCATTTT.

The chain employs TRBV6-5 and TRBJ1-4; 9 bases map to TRBD1. V gave up 6 bases and J gave up 5 bases; unmatched junction bases: 7. Germline loops: CDR1 MNHEY, CDR2 SVGAGI. There are 15 residues in the CDR3. The CDR3 region is CASRESGTGNEKLFF. CDR3 in DNA: TGTGCCAGCAGGGAGAGCGGGACAGGGAATGAAAAACTGTTTTTT.

The chain is built from TRBV30 and TRBJ1-1; D ambiguous. The CDR3 covers 13 residues. Germline assignment: CDR1 GTSNPN and CDR2 SVGIG (reference sequence). Trimming stripped 1 base from V and 4 bases from J, with 10 bases between. CDR3: CAWSGITLTEAFF. The CDR3 coding sequence is TGTGCCTGGAGTGGAATAACTCTCACTGAAGCTTTCTTT.

The chain recombines TRBV7-6 with TRBJ2-1, with 9 bases lining up with TRBD2. The V segment lost 1 base and the J segment 8 bases; nucleotides outside the gene matches: 9. This CDR3 is 16 amino acids long. Germline CDR1 is SGHVS and CDR2 is FNYEAQ. The CDR3 here is CASSLDGGRALDEQFF. The CDR3 bases are TGTGCCAGCAGCTTAGACGGCGGGAGGGCCCTCGATGAGCAGTTCTTC.

Details on this clone: Other DNA sequences in the same sample also yield this CDR3. This chain joins TRBV28 and TRBJ2-7; no definite D call. Germline-derived CDR1 and CDR2 are MDHEN and SYDVKM. CDR3 length: 11 residues. The ends were cut back, 6 bases at V and 3 bases at J, with 6 bases in the middle. DNA for the CDR3: TGTGCCAGCAGCCTCCTCTACGAGCAGTACTTC. Amino acid sequence: CASSLLYEQYF.

The V gene is TRBV4-2, the J gene TRBJ2-2; 9 bases fit TRBD1. The germline V gene encodes CDR1 LGHNA and CDR2 YNFKEQ. V trimming: 1 base; J trimming: 3 bases; junction bases outside the gene matches: 0. This CDR3 spans 15 amino acids. The CDR3 spells CASSQGDRDTGELFF. In DNA, the CDR3 is TGTGCCAGCAGCCAAGGGGACAGGGACACCGGGGAGCTGTTTTTT.

The rearrangement links TRBV9 to TRBJ1-3; 8 positions match TRBD1. Per germline, CDR1 SGDLS and CDR2 YYNGEE. V gave up 3 bases and J gave up 4 bases; unmatched junction bases: 6. This CDR3 has 15 residues. CDR3 nucleotide sequence: TGTGCCAGCAGCGAGAACAGGGGGTCCGGAAACACCATATATTTT. It translates to CASSENRGSGNTIYF.